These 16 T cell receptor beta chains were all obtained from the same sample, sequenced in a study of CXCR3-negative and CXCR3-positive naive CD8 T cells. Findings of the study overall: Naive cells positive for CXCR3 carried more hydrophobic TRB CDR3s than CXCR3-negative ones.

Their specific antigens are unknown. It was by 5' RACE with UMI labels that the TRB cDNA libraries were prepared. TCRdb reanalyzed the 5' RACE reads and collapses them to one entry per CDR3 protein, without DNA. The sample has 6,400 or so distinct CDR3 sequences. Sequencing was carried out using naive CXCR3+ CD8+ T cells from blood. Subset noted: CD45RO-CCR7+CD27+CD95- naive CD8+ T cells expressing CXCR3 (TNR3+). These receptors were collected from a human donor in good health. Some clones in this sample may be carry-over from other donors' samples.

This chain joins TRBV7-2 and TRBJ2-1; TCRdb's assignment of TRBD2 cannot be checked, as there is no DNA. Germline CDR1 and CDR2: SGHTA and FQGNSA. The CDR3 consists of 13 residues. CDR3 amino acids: CASSFLAWNEQFF.

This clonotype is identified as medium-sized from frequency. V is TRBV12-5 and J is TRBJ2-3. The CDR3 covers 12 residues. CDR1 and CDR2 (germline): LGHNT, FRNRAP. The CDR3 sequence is CASATGADTQYF.

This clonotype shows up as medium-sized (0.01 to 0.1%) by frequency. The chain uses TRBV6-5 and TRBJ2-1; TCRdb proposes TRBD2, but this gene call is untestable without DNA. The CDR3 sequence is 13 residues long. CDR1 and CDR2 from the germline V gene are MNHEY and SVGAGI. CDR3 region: CASSYSWASPGFF.

This chain's CDR3 is CSVVLAGGRLGYTF. This chain joins TRBV29-1 and TRBJ1-2; TCRdb outputs TRBD1, but without DNA this stays unchecked. There are 14 residues in the CDR3. The V gene's germline CDR1 is SQVTM and CDR2 ANQGSEA.

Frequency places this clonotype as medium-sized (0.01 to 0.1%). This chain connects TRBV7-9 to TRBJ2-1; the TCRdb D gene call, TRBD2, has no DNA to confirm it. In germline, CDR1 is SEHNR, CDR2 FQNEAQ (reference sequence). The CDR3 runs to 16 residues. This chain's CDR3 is CASSPPGLAGYNEQFF. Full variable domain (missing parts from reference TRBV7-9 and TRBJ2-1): DTGVSQNPRHKITKRGQNVTFRCDPISEHNRLYWYRQTLGQGPEFLTYFQNEAQLEKSRLLSDRFSAERPKGSFSTLEIQRTEQGDSAMYLCASSPPGLAGYNEQFFGPGTRLTVL.

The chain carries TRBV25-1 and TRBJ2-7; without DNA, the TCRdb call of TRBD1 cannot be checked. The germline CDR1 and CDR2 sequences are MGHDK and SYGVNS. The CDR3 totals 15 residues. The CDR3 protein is CASSDPDGSSYEQYF.

CDR3 loop: CASSPLVRGSRVEESNQPQHF. The chain carries TRBV4-2 and TRBJ1-5; TCRdb selects TRBD1, and the lack of DNA leaves this call unchecked. The CDR3 is 21 amino acids. Germline CDR1 reads LGHNA; CDR2 reads YNFKEQ.

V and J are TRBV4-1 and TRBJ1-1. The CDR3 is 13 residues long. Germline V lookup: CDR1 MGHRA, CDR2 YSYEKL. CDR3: CASSQVTAIEAFF.

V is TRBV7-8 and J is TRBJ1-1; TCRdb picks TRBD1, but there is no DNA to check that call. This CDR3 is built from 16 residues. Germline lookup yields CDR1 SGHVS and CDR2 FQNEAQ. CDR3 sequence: CASSYPGQGMNTEAFF.

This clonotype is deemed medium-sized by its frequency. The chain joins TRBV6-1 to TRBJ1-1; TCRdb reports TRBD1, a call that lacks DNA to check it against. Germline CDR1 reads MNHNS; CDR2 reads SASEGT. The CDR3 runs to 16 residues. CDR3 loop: CASSEARTGGIGEAFF.

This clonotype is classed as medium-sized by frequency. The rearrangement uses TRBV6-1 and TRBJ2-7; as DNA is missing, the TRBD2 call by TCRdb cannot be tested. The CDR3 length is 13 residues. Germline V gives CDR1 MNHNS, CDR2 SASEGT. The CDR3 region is CASSGLSDYEQYF.

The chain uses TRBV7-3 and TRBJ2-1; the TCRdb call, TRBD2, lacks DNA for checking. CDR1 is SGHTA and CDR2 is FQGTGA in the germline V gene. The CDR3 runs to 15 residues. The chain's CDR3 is CASSSGLSSYNEQFF.

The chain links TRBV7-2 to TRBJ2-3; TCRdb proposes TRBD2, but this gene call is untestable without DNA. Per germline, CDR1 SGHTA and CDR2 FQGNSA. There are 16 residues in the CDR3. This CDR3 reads CASSLGTSGRRDTQYF.

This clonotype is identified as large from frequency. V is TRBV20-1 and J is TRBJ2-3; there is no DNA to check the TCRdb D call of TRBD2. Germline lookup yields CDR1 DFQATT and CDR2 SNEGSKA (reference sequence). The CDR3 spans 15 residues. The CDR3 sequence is CSARDWEDSTDTQYF.

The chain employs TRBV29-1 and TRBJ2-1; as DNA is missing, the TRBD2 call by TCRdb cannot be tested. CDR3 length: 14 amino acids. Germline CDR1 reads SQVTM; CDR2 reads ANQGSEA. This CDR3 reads CSAKGRDSYNEQFF.

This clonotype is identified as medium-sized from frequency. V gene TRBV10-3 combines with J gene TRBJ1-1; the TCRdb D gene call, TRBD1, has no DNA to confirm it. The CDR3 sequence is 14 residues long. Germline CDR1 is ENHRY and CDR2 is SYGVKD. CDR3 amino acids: CAIGGQTGGLSAFF.